The following is a TCR beta chain sequence with its context. Its cognate antigen is unknown. This record comes from a study of cytomegalovirus exposure and HLA in healthy donors. Overall study context: As an earlier analysis found, around 200 million T cells yielded about 120 million unique TCR beta sequences. As released early, the data held about 85 million unique TCRs from HLA-typed donors. Study observations and caveats: The authors enumerated 150 to 200 TCR beta chains as linked to cytomegalovirus.

Deletions cut 3 bases from V and 1 base from J, with 13 bases between. Germline V gene data show CDR1 as SGHRS and CDR2 as YFSETQ. The CDR3 covers 15 residues. PCR employed 60 Vbeta and 13 Jbeta primers. Repertoires were generated with immunoSEQ multiplex PCR, while TCRdb's copy carries only in-frame clones and drops some. The data contain hundreds of thousands of clones, over 75% of them seen just once; the ten biggest clones take up around 0.44%. The rearrangement links TRBV5-1 to TRBJ1-1; no definite D call. Sequenced input: PBMCs. This clonotype was obtained from a boy aged 5-17 years in good health and CMV-seronegative. CDR3 loop: CASSSLTTQNTEAFF. In nucleotides, the CDR3 is TGCGCCAGCAGCTCCTTAACTACACAGAACACTGAAGCTTTCTTT.